This T cell receptor (beta chain) was sequenced for a study of blood T cells in healthy people across ages. Study-level findings and limits: In older individuals, TCR beta diversity per million T cells was lower, falling roughly linearly with age. Diversity was estimated from one million T cells, and these estimates were considered underestimates. Naive T cell percentage showed a strong correlation with TCR beta diversity.

A J-beta primer mix and a sample-barcoded 5' primer were used in a second PCR of roughly 6 to 11 cycles. Each cDNA molecule, via a template-switch adaptor with 12 random nucleotides, was tagged. TCRdb called the 5' RACE reads again in MiXCR, with one record for every CDR3 protein. The sample carries hundreds of thousands of distinct CDR3 sequences, about 40% recorded once. This clonotype has only a few counts. As yet, its antigen is unknown. Trimming pared 3 bases from V and 1 base from J, leaving 6 bases between. Germline V gene data show CDR1 as ENHRY and CDR2 as SYGVKD. The CDR3 consists of 14 residues.

The chain links TRBV10-3 to TRBJ1-4, with D hard to call. The origin of this receptor is a woman in her fifties or sixties in good health. The sequenced material came from blood. The CDR3 nucleotides are TGTGCCATCAGTGAAGAGGGAACTAATGAAAAACTGTTTTTT. Amino acids: CAISEEGTNEKLFF.